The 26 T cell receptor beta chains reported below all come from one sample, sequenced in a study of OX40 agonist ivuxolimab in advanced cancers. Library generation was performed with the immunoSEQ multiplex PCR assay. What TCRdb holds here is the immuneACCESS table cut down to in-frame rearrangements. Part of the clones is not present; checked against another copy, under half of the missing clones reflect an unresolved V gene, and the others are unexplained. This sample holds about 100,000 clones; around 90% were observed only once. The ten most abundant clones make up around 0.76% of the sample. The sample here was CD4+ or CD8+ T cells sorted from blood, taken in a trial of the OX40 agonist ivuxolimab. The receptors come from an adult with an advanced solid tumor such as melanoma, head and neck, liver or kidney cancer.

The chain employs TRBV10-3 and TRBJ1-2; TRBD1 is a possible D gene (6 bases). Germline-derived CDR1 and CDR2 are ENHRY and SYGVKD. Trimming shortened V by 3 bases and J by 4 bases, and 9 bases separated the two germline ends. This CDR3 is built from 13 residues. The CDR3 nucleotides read TGTGCCATCAGTGAAACAGGGTCCTATGGCTACACCTTC. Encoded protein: CAISETGSYGYTF.

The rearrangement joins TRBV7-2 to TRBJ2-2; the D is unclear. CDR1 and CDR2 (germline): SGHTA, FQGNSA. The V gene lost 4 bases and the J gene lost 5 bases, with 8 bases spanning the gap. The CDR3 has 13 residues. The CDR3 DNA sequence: TGTGCCAGCAGCTCCGCGAGGACCGGGGAGCTGTTTTTT. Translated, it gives CASSSARTGELFF.

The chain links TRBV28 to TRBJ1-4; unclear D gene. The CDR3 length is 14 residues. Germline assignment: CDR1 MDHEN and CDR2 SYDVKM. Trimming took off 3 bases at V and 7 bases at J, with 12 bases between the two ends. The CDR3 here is CASSFSGLGEKLFF. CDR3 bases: TGTGCCAGCAGTTTTTCTGGGTTGGGTGAAAAACTGTTTTTT.

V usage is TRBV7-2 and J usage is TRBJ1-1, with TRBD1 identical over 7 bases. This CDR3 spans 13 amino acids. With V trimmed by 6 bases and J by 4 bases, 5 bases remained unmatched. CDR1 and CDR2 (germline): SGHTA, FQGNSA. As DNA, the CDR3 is TGTGCCAGCAGGAGACAGGGAGGCACTGAAGCTTTCTTT. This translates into CASRRQGGTEAFF.

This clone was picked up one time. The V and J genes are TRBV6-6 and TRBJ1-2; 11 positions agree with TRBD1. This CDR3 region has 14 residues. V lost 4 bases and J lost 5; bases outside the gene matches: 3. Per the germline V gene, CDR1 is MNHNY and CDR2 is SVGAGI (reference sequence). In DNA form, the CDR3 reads TGTGCCAGCAGTTCCCGGGACAGGGGGTATGGCTACACCTTC. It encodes CASSSRDRGYGYTF.

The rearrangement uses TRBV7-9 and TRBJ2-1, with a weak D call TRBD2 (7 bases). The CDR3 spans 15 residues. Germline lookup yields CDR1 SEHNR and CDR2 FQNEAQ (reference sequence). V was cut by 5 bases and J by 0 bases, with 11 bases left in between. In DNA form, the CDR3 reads TGTGCCAGCAGCCCCCGGGGGGCCTCCTACAATGAGCAGTTCTTC. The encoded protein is CASSPRGASYNEQFF.

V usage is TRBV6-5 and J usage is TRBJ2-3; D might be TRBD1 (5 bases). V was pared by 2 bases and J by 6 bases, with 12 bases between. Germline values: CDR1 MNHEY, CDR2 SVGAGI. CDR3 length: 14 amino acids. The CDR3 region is CASSYQGASDTQYF. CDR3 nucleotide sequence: TGTGCCAGCAGTTACCAAGGGGCGAGTGATACGCAGTATTTT.

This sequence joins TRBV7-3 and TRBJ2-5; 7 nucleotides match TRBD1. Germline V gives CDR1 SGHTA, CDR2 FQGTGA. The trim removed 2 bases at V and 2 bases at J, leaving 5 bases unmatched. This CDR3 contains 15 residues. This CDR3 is CASSLLGTVQETQYF. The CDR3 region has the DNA TGTGCCAGCAGCTTATTAGGGACAGTGCAAGAGACCCAGTACTTC.

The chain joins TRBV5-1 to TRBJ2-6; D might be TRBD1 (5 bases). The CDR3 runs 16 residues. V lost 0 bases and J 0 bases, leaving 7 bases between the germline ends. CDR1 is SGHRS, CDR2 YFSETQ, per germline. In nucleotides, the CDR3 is TGCGCCAGCAGCTTGGGGGGCCGCTCTGGGGCCAACGTCCTGACTTTC. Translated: CASSLGGRSGANVLTF.

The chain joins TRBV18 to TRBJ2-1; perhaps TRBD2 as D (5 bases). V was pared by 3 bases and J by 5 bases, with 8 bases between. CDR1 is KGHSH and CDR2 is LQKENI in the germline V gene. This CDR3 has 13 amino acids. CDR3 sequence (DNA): TGTGCCAGCTCACCCAAGACTAACAATGAGCAGTTCTTC. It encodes CASSPKTNNEQFF.

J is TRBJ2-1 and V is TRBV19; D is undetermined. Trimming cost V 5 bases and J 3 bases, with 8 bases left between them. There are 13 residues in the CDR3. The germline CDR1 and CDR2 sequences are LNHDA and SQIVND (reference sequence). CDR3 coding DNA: TGTGCCAGTAGTCCTCGAGGCTACAATGAGCAGTTCTTC. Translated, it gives CASSPRGYNEQFF.

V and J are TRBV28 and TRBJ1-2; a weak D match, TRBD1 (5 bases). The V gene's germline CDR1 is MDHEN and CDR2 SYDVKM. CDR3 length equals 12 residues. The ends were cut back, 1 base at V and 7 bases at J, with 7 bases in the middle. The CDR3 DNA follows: TGTGCCAGCAGTTTATCAACAGGTGGCTACACCTTC. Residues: CASSLSTGGYTF.

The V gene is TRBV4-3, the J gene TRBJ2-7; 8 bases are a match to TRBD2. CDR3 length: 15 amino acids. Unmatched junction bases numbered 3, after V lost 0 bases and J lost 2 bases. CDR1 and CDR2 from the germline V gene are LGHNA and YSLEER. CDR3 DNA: TGCGCCAGCAGCCAAGATCGGGAGGGTCCCTACGAGCAGTACTTC. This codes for CASSQDREGPYEQYF.

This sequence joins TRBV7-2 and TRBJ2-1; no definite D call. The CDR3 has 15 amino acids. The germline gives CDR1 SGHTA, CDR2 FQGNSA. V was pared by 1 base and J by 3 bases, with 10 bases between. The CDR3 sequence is CASSLGGSGYNEQFF. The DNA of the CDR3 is TGTGCCAGCAGCTTAGGCGGTTCAGGCTACAATGAGCAGTTCTTC.

CDR3 coding DNA: TGTGCCAGCAGTCCCCCACCGGGACAGGGGTTGGCTGAAGCTTTCTTT. Translation: CASSPPPGQGLAEAFF. This rearrangement joins TRBV28 to TRBJ1-1, with 10 nucleotides matching TRBD1. The CDR3 loop spans 16 amino acids. CDR1 is MDHEN and CDR2 is SYDVKM in the germline V gene. J lost 6 bases, V lost 5 bases, and 12 bases had no gene match.

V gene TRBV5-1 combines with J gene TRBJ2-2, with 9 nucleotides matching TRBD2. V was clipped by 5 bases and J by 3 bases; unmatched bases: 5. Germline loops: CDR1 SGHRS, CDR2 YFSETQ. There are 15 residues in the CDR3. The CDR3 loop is CASRRGGPDTGELFF. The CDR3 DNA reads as TGCGCCAGCAGGCGGGGGGGCCCCGACACCGGGGAGCTGTTTTTT.

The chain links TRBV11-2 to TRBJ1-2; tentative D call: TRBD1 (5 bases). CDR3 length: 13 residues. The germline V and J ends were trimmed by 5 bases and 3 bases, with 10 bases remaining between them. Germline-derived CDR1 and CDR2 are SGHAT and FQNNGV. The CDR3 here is CASSPGTDYGYTF. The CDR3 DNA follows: TGTGCCAGCAGCCCAGGGACGGACTATGGCTACACCTTC.

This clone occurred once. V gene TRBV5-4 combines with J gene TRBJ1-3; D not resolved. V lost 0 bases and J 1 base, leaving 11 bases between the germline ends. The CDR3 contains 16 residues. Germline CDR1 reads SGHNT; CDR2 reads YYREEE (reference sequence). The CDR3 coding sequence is TGTGCCAGCAGCTTGGAACTAGCCGGGTCTGGAAACACCATATATTTT. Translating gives CASSLELAGSGNTIYF.

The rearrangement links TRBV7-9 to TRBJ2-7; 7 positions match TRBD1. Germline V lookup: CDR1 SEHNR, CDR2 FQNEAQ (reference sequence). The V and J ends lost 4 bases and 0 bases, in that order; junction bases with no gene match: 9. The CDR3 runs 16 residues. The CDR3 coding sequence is TGTGCCAGCAGCTCCCAGCCCGGACAGGCCTCCTACGAGCAGTACTTC. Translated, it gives CASSSQPGQASYEQYF.

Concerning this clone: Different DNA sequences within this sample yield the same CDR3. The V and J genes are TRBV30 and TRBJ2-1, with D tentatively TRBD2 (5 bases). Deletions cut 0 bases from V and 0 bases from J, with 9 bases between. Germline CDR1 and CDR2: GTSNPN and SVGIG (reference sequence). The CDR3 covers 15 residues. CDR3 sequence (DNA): TGTGCCTGGAGTGTACGGGGAAGCTCCTACAATGAGCAGTTCTTC. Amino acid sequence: CAWSVRGSSYNEQFF.

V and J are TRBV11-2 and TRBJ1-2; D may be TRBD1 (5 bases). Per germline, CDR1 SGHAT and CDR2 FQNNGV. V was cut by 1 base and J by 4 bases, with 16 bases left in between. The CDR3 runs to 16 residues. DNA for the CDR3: TGTGCCAGCAGCTTAGCGTCGGCCGGGACGGCCTATGGCTACACCTTC. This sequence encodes CASSLASAGTAYGYTF. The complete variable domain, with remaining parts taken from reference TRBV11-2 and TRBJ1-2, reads EAGVAQSPRYKIIEKRQSVAFWCNPISGHATLYWYQQILGQGPKLLIQFQNNGVVDDSQLPKDRFSAERLKGVDSTLKIQPAKLEDSAVYLCASSLASAGTAYGYTFGSGTRLTVV.

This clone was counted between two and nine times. CDR3 nucleotide sequence: TGTGCCTGGGGGACAGAATATAGCAATCAGCCCCAGCATTTT. Translated, it gives CAWGTEYSNQPQHF. The chain is built from TRBV30 and TRBJ1-5; 7 bases line up with TRBD1. The CDR3 covers 14 residues. J lost 0 bases, V lost 5 bases, and 4 bases had no gene match. The germline CDR1 and CDR2 sequences are GTSNPN and SVGIG (reference sequence).

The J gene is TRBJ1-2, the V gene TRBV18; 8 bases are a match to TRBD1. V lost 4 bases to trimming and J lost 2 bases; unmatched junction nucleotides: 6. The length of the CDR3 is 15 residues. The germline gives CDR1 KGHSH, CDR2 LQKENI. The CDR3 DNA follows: TGTGCCAGCTCACTCTCGACAGGGGTGAACTATGGCTACACCTTC. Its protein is CASSLSTGVNYGYTF. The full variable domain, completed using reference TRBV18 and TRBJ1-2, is NAGVMQNPRHLVRRRGQEARLRCSPMKGHSHVYWYRQLPEEGLKFMVYLQKENIIDESGMPKERFSAEFPKEGPSILRIQQVVRGDSAAYFCASSLSTGVNYGYTFGSGTRLTVV.

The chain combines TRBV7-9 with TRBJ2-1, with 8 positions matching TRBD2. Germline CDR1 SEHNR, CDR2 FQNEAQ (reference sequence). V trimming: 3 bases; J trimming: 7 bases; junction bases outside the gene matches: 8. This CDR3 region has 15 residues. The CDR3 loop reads CASSLTGGRLNEQFF. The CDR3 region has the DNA TGTGCCAGCAGCTTGACGGGGGGGCGTCTGAATGAGCAGTTCTTC. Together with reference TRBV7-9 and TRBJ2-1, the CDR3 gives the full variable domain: DTGVSQNPRHKITKRGQNVTFRCDPISEHNRLYWYRQTLGQGPEFLTYFQNEAQLEKSRLLSDRFSAERPKGSFSTLEIQRTEQGDSAMYLCASSLTGGRLNEQFFGPGTRLTVL.

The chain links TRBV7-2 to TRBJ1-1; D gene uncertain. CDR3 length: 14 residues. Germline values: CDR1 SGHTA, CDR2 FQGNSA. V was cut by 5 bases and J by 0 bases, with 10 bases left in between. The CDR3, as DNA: TGTGCCAGCAGCCTCAATGCCATGAACACTGAAGCTTTCTTT. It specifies CASSLNAMNTEAFF.

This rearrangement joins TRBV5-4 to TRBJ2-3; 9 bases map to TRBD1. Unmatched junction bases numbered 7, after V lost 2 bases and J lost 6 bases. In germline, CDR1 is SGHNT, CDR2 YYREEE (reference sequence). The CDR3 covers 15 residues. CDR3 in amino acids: CASSLRSDRGDTQYF. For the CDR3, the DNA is TGTGCCAGCAGCTTAAGGTCCGACAGGGGGGATACGCAGTATTTT.